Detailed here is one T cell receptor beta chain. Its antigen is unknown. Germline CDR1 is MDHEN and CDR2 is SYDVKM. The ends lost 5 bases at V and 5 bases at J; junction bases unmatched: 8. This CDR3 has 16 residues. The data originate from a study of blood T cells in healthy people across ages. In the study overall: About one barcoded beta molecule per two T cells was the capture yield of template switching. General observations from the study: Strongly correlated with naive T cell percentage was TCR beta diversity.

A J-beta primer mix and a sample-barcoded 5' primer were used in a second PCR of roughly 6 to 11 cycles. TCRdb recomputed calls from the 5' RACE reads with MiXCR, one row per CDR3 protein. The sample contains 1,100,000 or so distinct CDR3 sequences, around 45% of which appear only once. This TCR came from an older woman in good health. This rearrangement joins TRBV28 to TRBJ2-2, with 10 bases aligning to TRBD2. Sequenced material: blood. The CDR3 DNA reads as TGTGCCAGCAGTCCGCTAGCGGGAGTATATACCGGGGAGCTGTTTTTT. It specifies CASSPLAGVYTGELFF.